This TCR beta chain was recorded in a study of regulatory T cells in long-lasting Graves disease. General study points: Thyroid tissue went unexamined; only peripheral blood was analyzed.

This CDR3 spans 13 amino acids. The V end was cut by 6 bases, the J end by 8 bases, with 11 bases between. TCRdb redid the calling of the reads with MiXCR, one entry per CDR3 protein. Among about 850 distinct CDR3 sequences listed, around 84% were seen once. A note on this clonotype: No antigen is known for it.

With RNA extracted from PBMCs as input, the TCR library was made. The source of the patients was an endocrinology department in Xi'an, China. The chain uses TRBV12-3 or TRBV12-4 and TRBJ1-6, with D possibly TRBD1 on 5 matching bases. This receptor was taken from a man in his forties with Graves disease. Sequencing was performed on peripheral blood mononuclear cells (PBMCs), taken with antithyroid drug treatment, in newly diagnosed or persistent Graves disease (not recorded which). The CDR3 here is CASRMGGDSPLHF. The DNA for the CDR3 is TGTGCCAGCAGGATGGGGGGGGATTCACCCCTCCACTTT.